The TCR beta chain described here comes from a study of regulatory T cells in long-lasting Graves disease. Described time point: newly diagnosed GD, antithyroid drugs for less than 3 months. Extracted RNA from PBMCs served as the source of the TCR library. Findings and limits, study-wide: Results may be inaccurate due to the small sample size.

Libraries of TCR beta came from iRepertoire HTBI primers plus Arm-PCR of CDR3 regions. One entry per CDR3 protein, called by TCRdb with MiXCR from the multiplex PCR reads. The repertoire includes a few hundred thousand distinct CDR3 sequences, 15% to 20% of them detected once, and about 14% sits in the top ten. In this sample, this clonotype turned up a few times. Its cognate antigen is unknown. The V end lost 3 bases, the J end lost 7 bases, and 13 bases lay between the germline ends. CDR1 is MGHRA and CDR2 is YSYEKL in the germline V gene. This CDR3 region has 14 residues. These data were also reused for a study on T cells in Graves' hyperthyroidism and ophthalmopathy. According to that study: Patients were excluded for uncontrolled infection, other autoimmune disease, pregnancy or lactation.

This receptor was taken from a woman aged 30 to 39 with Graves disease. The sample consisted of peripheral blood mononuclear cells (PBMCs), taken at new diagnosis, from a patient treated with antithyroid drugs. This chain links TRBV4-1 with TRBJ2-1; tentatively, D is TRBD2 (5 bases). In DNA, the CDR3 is TGCGCCAGCAGCCACCCTCCTAGCACTAATGAGCAGTTCTTC. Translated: CASSHPPSTNEQFF.